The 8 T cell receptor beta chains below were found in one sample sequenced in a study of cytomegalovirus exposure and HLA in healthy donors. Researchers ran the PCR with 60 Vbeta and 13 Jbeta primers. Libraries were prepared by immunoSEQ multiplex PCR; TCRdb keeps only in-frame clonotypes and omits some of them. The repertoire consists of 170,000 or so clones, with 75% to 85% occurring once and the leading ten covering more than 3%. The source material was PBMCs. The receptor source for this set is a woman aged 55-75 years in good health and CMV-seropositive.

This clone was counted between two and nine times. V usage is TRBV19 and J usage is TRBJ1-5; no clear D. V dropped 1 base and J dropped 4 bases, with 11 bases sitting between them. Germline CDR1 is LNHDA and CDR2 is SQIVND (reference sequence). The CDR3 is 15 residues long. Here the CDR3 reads CASSIAQLANQPQHF. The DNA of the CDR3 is TGTGCCAGTAGTATAGCACAGTTGGCAAATCAGCCCCAGCATTTT.

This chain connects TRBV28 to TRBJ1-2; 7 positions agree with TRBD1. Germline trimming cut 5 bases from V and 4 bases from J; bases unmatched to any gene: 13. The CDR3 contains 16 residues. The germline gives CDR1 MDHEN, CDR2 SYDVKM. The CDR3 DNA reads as TGTGCCAGCAGTCCCCCAGGGGGGCTCGTTATCTATGGCTACACCTTC. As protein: CASSPPGGLVIYGYTF.

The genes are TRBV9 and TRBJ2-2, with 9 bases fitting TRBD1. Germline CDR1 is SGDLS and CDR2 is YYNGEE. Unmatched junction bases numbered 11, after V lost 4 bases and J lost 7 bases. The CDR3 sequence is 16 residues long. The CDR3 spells CASSLTDGTGNGELFF. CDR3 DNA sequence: TGTGCCAGCAGCCTGACGGACGGGACAGGGAACGGGGAGCTGTTTTTT. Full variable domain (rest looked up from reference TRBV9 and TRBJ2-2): DSGVTQTPKHLITATGQRVTLRCSPRSGDLSVYWYQQSLDQGLQFLIQYYNGEERAKGNILERFSAQQFPDLHSELNLSSLELGDSALYFCASSLTDGTGNGELFFGEGSRLTVL.

The CDR3 DNA reads TGTGCCAGCAGTCTCCGGACAGGGGCCATCAATAATTCACCCCTCCACTTT. Protein: CASSLRTGAINNSPLHF. The gene calls are TRBV28 and TRBJ1-6; TRBD1 matches 9 bases. Looked up from germline, CDR1 is MDHEN and CDR2 is SYDVKM. This CDR3 contains 17 residues. After removal of 5 bases from V and 5 bases from J, the junction contained 10 bases not matched to a gene.

Here the CDR3 reads CASSRDTWADEQYF. Here the CDR3 DNA reads TGTGCCAGCAGTCGGGATACATGGGCAGACGAGCAGTACTTC. This chain joins TRBV6-5 and TRBJ2-7; D is possibly TRBD2 (5 bases). Germline V CDR1 and CDR2: MNHEY, SVGAGI. This CDR3 region has 14 residues. The germline V and J ends were trimmed by 5 bases and 5 bases, with 16 bases remaining between them.

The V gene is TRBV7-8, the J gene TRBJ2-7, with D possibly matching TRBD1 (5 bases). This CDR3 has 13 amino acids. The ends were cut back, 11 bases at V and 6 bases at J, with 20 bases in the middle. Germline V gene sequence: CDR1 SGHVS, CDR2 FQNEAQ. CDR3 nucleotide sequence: TGTGCCTGTTCAGGGCTCCGAGGATTCGAGCAGTACTTC. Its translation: CACSGLRGFEQYF.

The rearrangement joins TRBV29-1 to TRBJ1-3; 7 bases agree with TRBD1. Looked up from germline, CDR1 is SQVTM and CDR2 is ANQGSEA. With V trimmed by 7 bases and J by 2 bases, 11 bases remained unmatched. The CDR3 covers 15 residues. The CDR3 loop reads CSATDRVLTGNTIYF. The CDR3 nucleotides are TGCAGCGCCACAGACAGGGTTCTCACTGGAAACACCATATATTTT.

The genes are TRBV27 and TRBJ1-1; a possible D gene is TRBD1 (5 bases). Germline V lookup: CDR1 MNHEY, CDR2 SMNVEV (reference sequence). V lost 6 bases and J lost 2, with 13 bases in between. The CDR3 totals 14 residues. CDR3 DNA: TGTGCCAGCAGCAGCGGGACTTCCAACACTGAAGCTTTCTTT. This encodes CASSSGTSNTEAFF.